The rows below give T cell receptor beta chains drawn from one sample of a study of T cell responses to AZD1222 COVID-19 vaccine. Profiling relied on immunoSEQ multiplex PCR, and the TCRdb table lists in-frame clones only, not all of them. The sample lists 120,000 or so clones, 88% occurring once. Sequenced here: peripheral blood, sampled on day 0 of MenACWY control vaccination. The receptor set was obtained from an adult in good health. Each CDR3 is given with its conserved first and last residue. The D gene is left open where the match is weak. Size tells how often a clone was seen (once, few, many) or the class of an expanded clone, and some rows leave it out.

d_gene	j_gene	abundance	v_gene	CDR3aa	CDR3nt
TRBD2	TRBJ2-1	NA	TRBV3-1/TRBV3-2	CASSHSGREGQFF	TGTGCCAGCAGCCATAGCGGGAGGGAAGGTCAGTTCTTC
NA	TRBJ2-5	NA	TRBV2	CATWRGRETQYF	TGTGCCACCTGGAGGGGGCGAGAGACCCAGTACTTC
TRBD1	TRBJ2-1	NA	TRBV5-1	CASNRGTAHNEQFF	TGCGCCAGCAACCGAGGGACAGCCCACAATGAGCAGTTCTTC
TRBD1	TRBJ1-1	NA	TRBV6-5	CASSTNRGRNTEAFF	TGTGCCAGCAGTACCAACAGGGGGAGGAACACTGAAGCTTTCTTT
NA	TRBJ2-4	few	TRBV7-3	CASSLTGFEGVGKNIQYF	TGTGCCAGCAGCTTAACGGGGTTTGAGGGGGTGGGCAAAAACATTCAGTACTTC
TRBD2	TRBJ2-1	NA	TRBV28	CASSHPRTSGSYNEQFF	TGTGCCAGCAGTCATCCCCGGACTAGCGGATCCTACAATGAGCAGTTCTTC
TRBD1	TRBJ1-6	NA	TRBV18	CASSRDSQNSPLHF	TGTGCCAGCTCACGGGACAGTCAAAATTCACCCCTCCACTTT
NA	TRBJ1-6	NA	TRBV5-1	CASSLARATGSPLHF	TGCGCCAGCAGCTTGGCCCGAGCCACAGGGTCACCCCTCCACTTT
NA	TRBJ1-2	NA	TRBV9	CASSSSYGYTF	TGTGCCAGCAGCTCCAGCTATGGCTACACCTTC
TRBD2	TRBJ2-1	once	TRBV9	CASSVQHGTSGVYNEQFF	TGTGCCAGCAGCGTCCAACACGGGACTAGCGGAGTTTACAATGAGCAGTTCTTC
TRBD2	TRBJ2-5	NA	TRBV11-2	CASSFGTSGAETQYF	TGTGCCAGCAGCTTTGGGACTAGCGGAGCGGAGACCCAGTACTTC
TRBD1	TRBJ2-5	NA	TRBV15	CATSRSTGAETQYF	TGTGCCACCAGCAGATCGACAGGGGCAGAGACCCAGTACTTC
NA	TRBJ1-5	NA	TRBV7-3	CASSLDPGESNQPQHF	TGTGCCAGCAGCTTAGATCCAGGGGAATCCAATCAGCCCCAGCATTTT
TRBD1	TRBJ2-5	NA	TRBV2	CASIQGVGETQYF	TGTGCCAGCATCCAGGGGGTGGGGGAGACCCAGTACTTC